This entry lists 21 T cell receptor beta chains sequenced from one sample in a study of T cells in Graves' hyperthyroidism and ophthalmopathy. TCR beta CDR3 regions were amplified from RNA. Using the HTBI primer set, a first-round RT-PCR was run on the TCR CDR3. TCRdb re-called the multiplex PCR reads through MiXCR, storing one row per CDR3 protein. The table shows 610,000 or so distinct CDR3 sequences, with about half occurring only once. Sequenced input: peripheral blood or thyroid tissue (not recorded which). These receptors came from a woman under 30 with Graves' hyperthyroidism.

This clonotype has ten or more counts. The chain links TRBV6-5 to TRBJ1-2; D uncertain. The V gene lost 0 bases and the J gene lost 3 bases, with 17 bases spanning the gap. The CDR3 totals 17 residues. Germline CDR1 and CDR2: MNHEY and SVGAGI. The CDR3: CASSYSRADARHYGYTF. Written as DNA, the CDR3 is TGTGCCAGCAGTTACTCGAGGGCGGACGCGAGGCACTATGGCTACACCTTC.

The rearrangement joins TRBV20-1 to TRBJ2-7, with 14 bases fitting TRBD2. V was pared by 0 bases and J by 5 bases, with 3 bases of the junction left unmatched. The CDR3 has 15 amino acids. The germline V gene encodes CDR1 DFQATT and CDR2 SNEGSKA (reference sequence). The CDR3 nucleotides are TGCAGTGCTAGAGATTCGGGACTAGCGGGAGACGAGCAGTACTTC. This gives the protein CSARDSGLAGDEQYF.

V is TRBV7-9 and J is TRBJ1-4; TRBD1 matches at 7 bases. CDR1 SEHNR and CDR2 FQNEAQ come from the germline V gene (reference sequence). The J segment lost 6 bases and the V segment lost 5 bases, leaving 6 bases of the junction unmatched. This CDR3 has 14 amino acids. The CDR3 DNA reads TGTGCCAGCAGCATTACCGGGACAGATGAAAAACTGTTTTTT. This sequence encodes CASSITGTDEKLFF.

This clonotype was detected ten times or more. This rearrangement joins TRBV4-2 to TRBJ1-5, with TRBD1 identical over 8 bases. The CDR3 is 16 residues long. V gave up 0 bases and J gave up 4 bases; unmatched junction bases: 5. Germline CDR1 and CDR2: LGHNA and YNFKEQ. The CDR3 bases are TGTGCCAGCAGCCAAGAGGGGACAGGTTTAAATCAGCCCCAGCATTTT. It is translated as CASSQEGTGLNQPQHF.

This clonotype was counted a few times. This rearrangement joins TRBV7-8 to TRBJ2-5; D might be TRBD1 (6 bases). Germline values: CDR1 SGHVS, CDR2 FQNEAQ. Trimming took off 1 base at V and 7 bases at J, with 13 bases between the two ends. This CDR3 has 14 residues. Written as DNA, the CDR3 is TGTGCCAGCAGCTTAGGGACCGGGACACCGACCCAGTACTTC. Translated, it gives CASSLGTGTPTQYF.

The V gene is TRBV2, the J gene TRBJ2-5; possibly TRBD2 for D (6 bases). The V gene lost 9 bases and the J gene lost 3 bases, with 17 bases spanning the gap. The CDR3 totals 14 residues. Per germline, CDR1 SNHLY and CDR2 FYNNEI. The CDR3 bases are TGTGCCAGAACGTCCGGGACTGGAAAAGAGACCCAGTACTTC. Residues: CARTSGTGKETQYF.

The chain employs TRBV5-1 and TRBJ2-5; D perhaps matches TRBD1 (6 bases). Germline CDR1 is SGHRS and CDR2 is YFSETQ. V dropped 4 bases and J dropped 5 bases, with 18 bases sitting between them. The CDR3 is 15 amino acids. The CDR3 region is CASSPYVGAWETQYF. In DNA form, the CDR3 reads TGCGCCAGCAGCCCCTATGTGGGGGCGTGGGAGACCCAGTACTTC.

This clonotype has more than one count but fewer than ten. The rearrangement uses TRBV27 and TRBJ2-7, with TRBD2 matching 14 bases. Trimming took 4 bases from V and 5 from J; bases not matched to a gene: 13. The germline gives CDR1 MNHEY, CDR2 SMNVEV (reference sequence). CDR3 length: 18 amino acids. Here the CDR3 reads CASSSTGTSGSYADEQYF. The CDR3 DNA sequence: TGTGCCAGCAGTTCCACAGGGACTAGCGGGAGCTACGCCGACGAGCAGTACTTC.

Only a few counts were recorded for this clonotype. CDR3 coding DNA: TGTGCCAGTAGAGACTACGGCAGAGAAGAGACCCAGTACTTC. Its protein is CASRDYGREETQYF. The chain couples TRBV19 to TRBJ2-5, with D possibly TRBD2 on 5 matching bases. CDR3 size: 14 residues. V was shortened by 6 bases and J by 3 bases, with 14 bases between the two germline ends. CDR1 and CDR2 from the germline V gene are LNHDA and SQIVND (reference sequence).

The V and J genes are TRBV10-3 and TRBJ1-2; the D gene is possibly TRBD1 (5 bases). The length of the CDR3 is 14 residues. V lost 8 bases, J lost 3 bases, and 16 bases lay in between. Germline-derived CDR1 and CDR2 are ENHRY and SYGVKD. The CDR3 DNA sequence: TGTGCCATCGCGCCTAGCGGGACTGACTATGGCTACACCTTC. It translates to CAIAPSGTDYGYTF.

As regards this clonotype: This sequence may be a read error, since a much larger clone differs from it by one base. The V gene is TRBV14, the J gene TRBJ1-2, with D uncertain. The CDR3 totals 14 residues. Trimming stripped 2 bases from V and 6 bases from J, with 13 bases between. Germline CDR1 and CDR2: SGHDN and FVKESK. CDR3 loop: CASSQLLTDHGYTF. In DNA, the CDR3 is TGTGCCAGCAGCCAATTGTTAACTGACCATGGCTACACCTTC.

The chain carries TRBV10-3 and TRBJ1-1, with D unclear. This CDR3 is 15 amino acids long. Germline loops: CDR1 ENHRY, CDR2 SYGVKD. V was pared by 5 bases and J by 8 bases, with 21 bases between. The CDR3 sequence is CAISSYGSPPLEAFF. CDR3 DNA sequence: TGTGCCATCAGTTCTTATGGGTCTCCGCCCTTGGAAGCTTTCTTT.

This clonotype was picked up many times. V is TRBV3-1 and J is TRBJ2-7; no clear D gene. Germline assignment: CDR1 LGHDT and CDR2 YNNKEL (reference sequence). This CDR3 has 11 residues. V lost 3 bases and J lost 9, with 9 bases in between. CDR3 sequence: CASSQGFGQYF. CDR3 bases: TGTGCCAGCAGCCAGGGATTTGGGCAGTACTTC.

This clonotype showed up just a few times. The rearrangement joins TRBV2 to TRBJ2-7; TRBD2 is a possible D gene (6 bases). The V end was cut by 0 bases, the J end by 4 bases, with 10 bases between. CDR1 and CDR2 (germline): SNHLY, FYNNEI. The CDR3 covers 14 residues. In DNA form, the CDR3 reads TGTGCCAGCAGTGAAGCGCCGGGGAGGTACGAGCAGTACTTC. This encodes CASSEAPGRYEQYF.

This clonotype has only one observation. The chain is built from TRBV12-3 or TRBV12-4 and TRBJ2-3; 11 bases line up with TRBD2. The CDR3 loop spans 16 amino acids. V lost 9 bases to trimming and J lost 3 bases; unmatched junction nucleotides: 11. The CDR3 sequence is CASTSLAGGRTDTQYF. The CDR3 DNA reads as TGTGCCAGTACCTCCCTAGCGGGAGGAAGAACAGATACGCAGTATTTT.

This clonotype was detected only a few times. V usage is TRBV2 and J usage is TRBJ2-3, with 8 bases identical to TRBD2. V lost 3 bases, J lost 4 bases, and 9 bases stayed unmatched. Germline values: CDR1 SNHLY, CDR2 FYNNEI. This CDR3 region has 16 residues. The CDR3 nucleotides are TGTGCCAGCAGTGAGGGGGTAGCGGGATCAGCAGATACGCAGTATTTT. It is translated as CASSEGVAGSADTQYF.

The rearrangement joins TRBV29-1 to TRBJ1-1, with 9 positions matching TRBD1. There are 12 residues in the CDR3. Germline CDR1 is SQVTM and CDR2 is ANQGSEA. Germline trimming cut 8 bases from V and 2 bases from J; bases unmatched to any gene: 3. CDR3 DNA sequence: TGCAGCCACAGGGGGCGAAACACTGAAGCTTTCTTT. Amino acid sequence: CSHRGRNTEAFF.

This clonotype was counted ten times or more. The J gene is TRBJ1-1, the V gene TRBV5-1; perhaps TRBD1 as D (5 bases). Germline assignment: CDR1 SGHRS and CDR2 YFSETQ. The germline V and J ends were trimmed by 3 bases and 4 bases, with 10 bases remaining between them. The CDR3 contains 13 residues. Written as DNA, the CDR3 is TGCGCCAGCAGCTCCAGGGATGGCACTGAAGCTTTCTTT. Its translation: CASSSRDGTEAFF.

The CDR3 DNA follows: TGCAGGCTCGCTGGGGACTCCTACGAGCAGTACTTC. This translates into CRLAGDSYEQYF. The chain combines TRBV20-1 with TRBJ2-7; unclear D gene. The CDR3 loop spans 12 amino acids. CDR1 is DFQATT, CDR2 SNEGSKA, per germline (reference sequence).

Only a few counts were recorded for this clonotype. This sequence joins TRBV12-5 and TRBJ2-7; perhaps TRBD1 as D (5 bases). Trimming shortened V by 0 bases and J by 5 bases, and 20 bases separated the two germline ends. Germline loops: CDR1 LGHNT, CDR2 FRNRAP. The length of the CDR3 is 17 residues. The CDR3 here is CASGLVVSGRAPHEQYF. The CDR3 DNA reads TGTGCTAGTGGTTTGGTAGTTTCTGGCAGGGCCCCCCACGAGCAGTACTTC. The full variable domain, with the rest looked up from reference TRBV12-5 and TRBJ2-7, is DARVTQTPRHKVTEMGQEVTMRCQPILGHNTVFWYRQTMMQGLELLAYFRNRAPLDDSGMPKDRFSAEMPDATLATLKIQPSEPRDSAVYFCASGLVVSGRAPHEQYFGPGTRLTVT.

In this sample, this clonotype turned up once. The genes are TRBV15 and TRBJ2-6, with TRBD1 matching 7 bases. V shed 2 bases and J 1 base; nucleotides not matched to a gene: 5. The germline gives CDR1 LNHNV, CDR2 YYDKDF (reference sequence). This CDR3 has 17 residues. CDR3 nucleotide sequence: TGTGCCACCAGCAGACGTAGACAGGGTTCTGGGGCCAACGTCCTGACTTTC. This encodes CATSRRRQGSGANVLTF.